This TCR beta chain was observed in a study of T cell clones after liver transplantation. Study summary: Post-transplant blood was tracked for graft-donor-reactive T cell clones identified in a pre-transplant mixed lymphocyte reaction. Without induction therapy, subjects received standard immunosuppression until 12-24 months post-transplant. Patients counted as tolerant after at least one year off all immunosuppression, enzymes not exceeding twice normal. Samples came pre-transplant, pre-randomization before withdrawal, and post-randomization after withdrawal ended.

Germline CDR1 is KGHSH and CDR2 is LQKENI. The CDR3 covers 17 residues. V lost 1 base to trimming and J lost 6 bases; unmatched junction nucleotides: 7. This table comes from immunoSEQ multiplex PCR, and its TCRdb copy is limited to in-frame clones, with some not included. Of about 71,000 clones listed, approximately 80% are singletons. The sequences come from CD4+ T cells from blood, collected 12 months after liver transplant. The chain uses TRBV18 and TRBJ2-7, with 15 bases matching TRBD2. The sequence derives from a human patient who received a liver transplant. Some T cells may be transferred from the graft donor. Here the CDR3 reads CASSPRTSGRAGPEQYF. In DNA form, the CDR3 reads TGTGCCAGCTCACCACGGACTAGCGGGAGGGCCGGCCCCGAGCAGTACTTC.